Following are 15 T cell receptor beta chains from one sample sequenced in a study of early T cells in non-severe SARS-CoV-2 infection. TCRdb reprocessed the 5' RACE reads with MiXCR, giving one entry per CDR3 protein. Altogether approximately 99,000 distinct CDR3 sequences are present, about an eighth being singletons, with the ten largest covering less than 3.5%. The sequenced sample consisted of whole blood. These receptors were collected from an adult who was a healthcare worker with PCR-confirmed SARS-CoV-2 infection or an uninfected control (not recorded which).

This clonotype was counted between two and nine times. The CDR3 coding sequence is TGTGCCAGCAGTTTAATGAGGGGCAATCAGCCCCAGCATTTT. This sequence encodes CASSLMRGNQPQHF. V usage is TRBV12-3 or TRBV12-4 and J usage is TRBJ1-5; D not certain. This CDR3 comprises 14 residues. Trimming stripped 2 bases from V and 2 bases from J, with 7 bases between.

This chain links TRBV4-2 with TRBJ2-3; D call uncertain. Germline values: CDR1 LGHNA, CDR2 YNFKEQ. This CDR3 spans 13 amino acids. Trimming cost V 4 bases and J 4 bases, with 9 bases left between them. The CDR3 here is CASSRLSADTQYF. The CDR3 DNA sequence: TGTGCCAGCAGCCGGCTTAGTGCAGATACGCAGTATTTT.

This clonotype has only a few counts. The genes are TRBV10-3 and TRBJ2-1; D unresolved. This CDR3 contains 12 residues. With 7 bases removed from V and 10 bases from J, the gap between germline ends came to 14 bases. Germline V CDR1 and CDR2: ENHRY, SYGVKD. This chain's CDR3 is CAITPWWPEQFF. The CDR3 region has the DNA TGTGCCATCACCCCGTGGTGGCCCGAGCAGTTCTTC.

This clonotype was observed many times. This chain links TRBV5-1 with TRBJ2-5; 7 bases line up with TRBD2. This CDR3 is built from 16 residues. Trimming cost V 4 bases and J 3 bases; bases outside gene matches: 12. Per the germline V gene, CDR1 is SGHRS and CDR2 is YFSETQ. The CDR3, as DNA: TGCGCCAGCAGCATCCTCTCCGGGACTATGGAAGAGACCCAGTACTTC. Its protein product is CASSILSGTMEETQYF. The whole variable domain, filled in from reference TRBV5-1 and TRBJ2-5, reads KAGVTQTPRYLIKTRGQQVTLSCSPISGHRSVSWYQQTPGQGLQFLFEYFSETQRNKGNFPGRFSGRQFSNSRSEMNVSTLELGDSALYLCASSILSGTMEETQYFGPGTRLLVL.

This sequence joins TRBV5-1 and TRBJ2-7; 9 bases map to TRBD1. V shed 4 bases and J 5 bases; nucleotides not matched to a gene: 7. The CDR3 covers 14 residues. Germline-derived CDR1 and CDR2 are SGHRS and YFSETQ. CDR3 in amino acids: CASSPPRTGDEQYF. The CDR3 DNA is TGCGCCAGCAGCCCTCCCAGGACAGGGGACGAGCAGTACTTC. Full variable domain (outside the CDR3, taken from reference TRBV5-1 and TRBJ2-7): KAGVTQTPRYLIKTRGQQVTLSCSPISGHRSVSWYQQTPGQGLQFLFEYFSETQRNKGNFPGRFSGRQFSNSRSEMNVSTLELGDSALYLCASSPPRTGDEQYFGPGTRLTVT.

There are many counts of this clonotype. The V and J genes are TRBV12-3 or TRBV12-4 and TRBJ1-4; D is possibly TRBD1 (5 bases). The V and J ends lost 6 bases and 2 bases respectively, with 10 bases between them. The CDR3 is 14 residues long. CDR3 sequence reads: CASRRGATNEKLFF. In DNA form, the CDR3 reads TGTGCCAGCAGGCGTGGGGCGACTAATGAAAAACTGTTTTTT.

The V gene is TRBV3-1, the J gene TRBJ2-3; tentative D call: TRBD1 (6 bases). Germline V lookup: CDR1 LGHDT, CDR2 YNNKEL (reference sequence). The ends were cut back, 2 bases at V and 3 bases at J, with 15 bases in the middle. CDR3 size: 16 residues. The CDR3 DNA sequence: TGTGCCAGCAGCCAATCCCCCTGGGGGCGTACAGATACGCAGTATTTT. Its translation: CASSQSPWGRTDTQYF.

In its sample, this clonotype was seen many times. The V gene is TRBV29-1, the J gene TRBJ2-5, with TRBD1 identical over 9 bases. There are 15 residues in the CDR3. Germline V lookup: CDR1 SQVTM, CDR2 ANQGSEA. J was trimmed by 4 bases and V by 5 bases; bases with no gene match: 11. For the CDR3, the DNA is TGCAGCGTTATCGAGCCGGGACAGGGCCCAGAGACCCAGTACTTC. Encoded protein: CSVIEPGQGPETQYF. The full variable domain, completed using reference TRBV29-1 and TRBJ2-5, is SAVISQKPSRDICQRGTSLTIQCQVDSQVTMMFWYRQQPGQSLTLIATANQGSEATYESGFVIDKFPISRPNLTFSTLTVSNMSPEDSSIYLCSVIEPGQGPETQYFGPGTRLLVL.

This clonotype has at least ten counts. This sequence joins TRBV11-3 and TRBJ1-3, with D possibly matching TRBD1 (5 bases). The CDR3 has 15 residues. In germline, CDR1 is SGHNT, CDR2 YENEEA. V was clipped by 2 bases and J by 2 bases, with 10 bases between them. CDR3 bases: TGTGCCAGCAGCTTACTTACAGGACCTGGAAACACCATATATTTT. The encoded protein is CASSLLTGPGNTIYF.

This sequence joins TRBV5-1 and TRBJ1-5, with TRBD1 as a possible D gene (5 bases). Trimming took off 6 bases at V and 2 bases at J, with 15 bases between the two ends. The CDR3 spans 15 residues. The germline gives CDR1 SGHRS, CDR2 YFSETQ. The CDR3 DNA reads as TGCGCCAGCACCCTTGATGGGGGGGGCAATCAGCCCCAGCATTTT. Amino acid sequence: CASTLDGGGNQPQHF.

The sample holds a few counts of this clonotype. The genes are TRBV29-1 and TRBJ1-1; TRBD1 is a possible D gene (5 bases). The germline gives CDR1 SQVTM, CDR2 ANQGSEA. The CDR3 runs to 14 residues. The ends were cut back, 7 bases at V and 4 bases at J, with 19 bases in the middle. The CDR3 DNA follows: TGCAGCGCCCCCTCCGTGGGGGGGAGCACTGAAGCTTTCTTT. It is translated as CSAPSVGGSTEAFF.

This clonotype came up a few times. The chain recombines TRBV29-1 with TRBJ1-2; D unresolved. The CDR3 loop spans 13 amino acids. CDR1 is SQVTM, CDR2 ANQGSEA, per germline. The V gene lost 3 bases and the J gene lost 2 bases, with 10 bases spanning the gap. The CDR3 loop is CSVDKGGNYGYTF. In DNA, the CDR3 is TGCAGCGTTGATAAGGGTGGCAACTATGGCTACACCTTC. Full variable domain (outside the CDR3, taken from reference TRBV29-1 and TRBJ1-2): SAVISQKPSRDICQRGTSLTIQCQVDSQVTMMFWYRQQPGQSLTLIATANQGSEATYESGFVIDKFPISRPNLTFSTLTVSNMSPEDSSIYLCSVDKGGNYGYTFGSGTRLTVV.

This clonotype was recorded a few times. The chain couples TRBV5-5 to TRBJ2-1; TRBD2 agrees at 8 bases. Trimming took 2 bases from V and 0 from J; bases not matched to a gene: 19. Germline V CDR1 and CDR2: SGHKS, YYEKEE (reference sequence). The CDR3 covers 21 residues. CDR3 sequence reads: CASSFGTGVWTSPRSYNEQFF. The CDR3 bases are TGTGCCAGCAGCTTTGGGACGGGGGTCTGGACTAGCCCCCGCTCCTACAATGAGCAGTTCTTC.

This clonotype was counted ten times or more. The chain has TRBV5-1 and TRBJ2-3; no definite D call. Per the germline V gene, CDR1 is SGHRS and CDR2 is YFSETQ. This CDR3 comprises 14 residues. Deletions cut 4 bases from V and 1 base from J, with 10 bases between. For the CDR3, the DNA is TGCGCCAGCAGCCCAGCTGCGGGCACAGATACGCAGTATTTT. This codes for CASSPAAGTDTQYF. The whole variable domain, remainder taken from reference TRBV5-1 and TRBJ2-3, is KAGVTQTPRYLIKTRGQQVTLSCSPISGHRSVSWYQQTPGQGLQFLFEYFSETQRNKGNFPGRFSGRQFSNSRSEMNVSTLELGDSALYLCASSPAAGTDTQYFGPGTRLTVL.

This clonotype has ten or more counts. The chain is built from TRBV5-1 and TRBJ2-3; the D gene is possibly TRBD2 (5 bases). CDR1 SGHRS and CDR2 YFSETQ come from the germline V gene. V lost 3 bases and J lost 5, with 19 bases in between. The length of the CDR3 is 16 residues. DNA of the CDR3: TGCGCCAGCAGCTCGCGTGAGAGGACTCTTGTAGATACGCAGTATTTT. As protein: CASSSRERTLVDTQYF.